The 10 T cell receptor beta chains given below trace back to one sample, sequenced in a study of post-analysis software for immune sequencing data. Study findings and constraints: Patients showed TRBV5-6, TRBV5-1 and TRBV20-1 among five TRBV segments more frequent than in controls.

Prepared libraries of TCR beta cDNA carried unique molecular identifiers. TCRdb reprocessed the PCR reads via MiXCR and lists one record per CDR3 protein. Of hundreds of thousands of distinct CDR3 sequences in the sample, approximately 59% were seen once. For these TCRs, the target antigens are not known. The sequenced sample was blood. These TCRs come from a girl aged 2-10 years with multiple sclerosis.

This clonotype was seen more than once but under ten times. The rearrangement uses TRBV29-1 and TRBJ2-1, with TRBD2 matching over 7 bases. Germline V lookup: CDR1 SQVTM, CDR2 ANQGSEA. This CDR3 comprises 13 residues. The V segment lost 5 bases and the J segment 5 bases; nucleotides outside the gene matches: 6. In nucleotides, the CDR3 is TGCAGCGTTTGGCTAGCGGCAAACAATGAGCAGTTCTTC. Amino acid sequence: CSVWLAANNEQFF.

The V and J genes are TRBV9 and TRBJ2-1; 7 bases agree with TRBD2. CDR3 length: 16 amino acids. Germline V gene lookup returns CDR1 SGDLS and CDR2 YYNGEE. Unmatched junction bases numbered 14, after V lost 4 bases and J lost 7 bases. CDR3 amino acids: CASSPLGGRRLNEQFF. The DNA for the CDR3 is TGTGCCAGCAGCCCACTCGGGGGGAGAAGACTAAATGAGCAGTTCTTC.

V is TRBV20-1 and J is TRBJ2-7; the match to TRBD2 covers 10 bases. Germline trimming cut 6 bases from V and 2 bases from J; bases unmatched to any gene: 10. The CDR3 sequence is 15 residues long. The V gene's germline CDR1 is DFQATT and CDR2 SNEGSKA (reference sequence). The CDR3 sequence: CSALRAGTSAYEQYF. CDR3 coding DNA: TGCAGTGCCCTCCGGGCCGGGACTAGCGCCTACGAGCAGTACTTC.

The CDR3 region is CASSQGHTIYEQYF. CDR3 in DNA: TGTGCCAGCAGCCAAGGGCACACCATCTACGAGCAGTACTTC. V is TRBV3-1 and J is TRBJ2-4; no clear D. The J call is in doubt because the DNA end fits TRBJ2-7 better. This CDR3 region has 14 residues. In germline, CDR1 is LGHDT, CDR2 YNNKEL (reference sequence).

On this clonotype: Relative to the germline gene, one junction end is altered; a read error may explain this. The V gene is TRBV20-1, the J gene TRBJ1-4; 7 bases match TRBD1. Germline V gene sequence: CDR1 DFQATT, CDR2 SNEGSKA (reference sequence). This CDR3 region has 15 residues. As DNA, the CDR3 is TGCAGTGCTAGAATCCCAAAGGGGGCGAATGGAAAACTGTTTTTT. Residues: CSARIPKGANGKLFF.

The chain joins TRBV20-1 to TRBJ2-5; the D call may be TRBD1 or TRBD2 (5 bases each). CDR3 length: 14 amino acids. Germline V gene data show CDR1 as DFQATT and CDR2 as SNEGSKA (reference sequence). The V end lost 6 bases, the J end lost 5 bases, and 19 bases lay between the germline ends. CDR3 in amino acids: CSATGPGWGETQYF. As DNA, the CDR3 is TGCAGTGCCACGGGACCGGGTTGGGGGGAGACCCAGTACTTC.

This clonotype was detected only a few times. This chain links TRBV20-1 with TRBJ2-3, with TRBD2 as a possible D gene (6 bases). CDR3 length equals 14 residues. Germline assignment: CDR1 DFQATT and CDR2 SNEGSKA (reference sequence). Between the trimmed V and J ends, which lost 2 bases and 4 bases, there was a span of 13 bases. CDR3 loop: CSARSPWEADTQYF. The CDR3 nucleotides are TGCAGTGCTAGATCTCCATGGGAGGCAGATACGCAGTATTTT.

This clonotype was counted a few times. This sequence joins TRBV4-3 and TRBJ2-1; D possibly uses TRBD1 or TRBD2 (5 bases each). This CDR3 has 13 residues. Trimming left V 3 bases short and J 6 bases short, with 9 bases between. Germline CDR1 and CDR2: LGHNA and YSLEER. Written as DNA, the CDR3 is TGCGCCAGCAGCCAGGGGACCCTCAATGAGCAGTTCTTC. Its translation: CASSQGTLNEQFF.

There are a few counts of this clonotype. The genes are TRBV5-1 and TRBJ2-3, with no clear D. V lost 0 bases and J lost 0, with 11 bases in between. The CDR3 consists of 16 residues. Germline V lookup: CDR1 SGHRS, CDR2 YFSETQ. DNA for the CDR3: TGCGCCAGCAGCTTGGCCGTAGGTGCTAGCACAGATACGCAGTATTTT. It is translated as CASSLAVGASTDTQYF.

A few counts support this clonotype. The CDR3: CASSLGGTSQETQYF. The CDR3 DNA is TGTGCCAGCAGCTTAGGGGGAACATCTCAAGAGACCCAGTACTTC. The chain joins TRBV7-8 to TRBJ2-5; no reliable D call. V was pared by 1 base and J by 2 bases, with 11 bases between. Germline V gene data show CDR1 as SGHVS and CDR2 as FQNEAQ. The CDR3 length is 15 residues.